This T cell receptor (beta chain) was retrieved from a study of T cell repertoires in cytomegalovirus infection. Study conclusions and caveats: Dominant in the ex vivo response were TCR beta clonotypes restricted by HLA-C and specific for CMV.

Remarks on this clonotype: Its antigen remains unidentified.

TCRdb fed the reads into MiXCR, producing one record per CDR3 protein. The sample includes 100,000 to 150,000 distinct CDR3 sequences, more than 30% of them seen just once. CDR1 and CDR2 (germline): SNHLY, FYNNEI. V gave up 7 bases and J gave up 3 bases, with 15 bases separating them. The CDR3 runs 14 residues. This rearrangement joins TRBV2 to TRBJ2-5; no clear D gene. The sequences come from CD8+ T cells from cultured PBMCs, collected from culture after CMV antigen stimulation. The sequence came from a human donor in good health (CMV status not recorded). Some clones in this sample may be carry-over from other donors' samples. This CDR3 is CASTSGAREETQYF. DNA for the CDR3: TGTGCCAGCACCTCAGGCGCCAGAGAAGAGACCCAGTACTTC.